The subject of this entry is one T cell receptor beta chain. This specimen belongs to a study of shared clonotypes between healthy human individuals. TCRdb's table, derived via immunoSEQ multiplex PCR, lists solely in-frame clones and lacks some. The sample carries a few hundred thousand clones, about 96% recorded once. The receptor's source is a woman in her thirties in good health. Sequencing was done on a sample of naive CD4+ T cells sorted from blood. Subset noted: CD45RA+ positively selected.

CDR3 residues: CASRVDRDQPQHF. For the CDR3, the DNA is TGTGCCAGCAGAGTCGACCGGGATCAGCCCCAGCATTTT. V gene TRBV2 combines with J gene TRBJ1-5, with D uncertain. V was cut by 6 bases and J by 5 bases, with 11 bases left in between. CDR1 is SNHLY, CDR2 FYNNEI, per germline. The CDR3 contains 13 residues. Variable domain in full (rest from reference TRBV2 and TRBJ1-5): EPEVTQTPSHQVTQMGQEVILRCVPISNHLYFYWYRQILGQKVEFLVSFYNNEISEKSEIFDDQFSVERPDGSNFTLKIRSTKLEDSAMYFCASRVDRDQPQHFGDGTRLSIL.